Following are 4 T cell receptor beta chains from one sample sequenced in a study of cytotoxic CD8 clonotypes in ibrutinib-treated CLL. TCRdb's table, derived via immunoSEQ multiplex PCR, lists solely in-frame clones and lacks some. Among fewer than 300,000 clones listed, around 69% were seen once. Sequenced here: PBMCs, sampled at disease progression, from a patient treated with ibrutinib. Receptor source: a human donor with chronic lymphocytic leukemia.

The chain carries TRBV9 and TRBJ2-5, with 10 bases matching TRBD2. CDR1 is SGDLS and CDR2 is YYNGEE in the germline V gene. There are 15 residues in the CDR3. The trim removed 3 bases at V and 7 bases at J, leaving 9 bases unmatched. The CDR3 nucleotides are TGTGCCAGCAGCGACTGGACTAGCGGAGGGGGGACCCAGTACTTC. It translates to CASSDWTSGGGTQYF. The complete variable domain, with remaining parts taken from reference TRBV9 and TRBJ2-5, reads DSGVTQTPKHLITATGQRVTLRCSPRSGDLSVYWYQQSLDQGLQFLIQYYNGEERAKGNILERFSAQQFPDLHSELNLSSLELGDSALYFCASSDWTSGGGTQYFGPGTRLLVL.

Here the CDR3 reads CASSVDPRPTGNTIYF. The CDR3 region has the DNA TGTGCCAGCAGCGTAGATCCGCGGCCTACAGGAAACACCATATATTTT. J is TRBJ1-3 and V is TRBV9; D gene ambiguous. V lost 0 bases, J lost 4 bases, and 14 bases lay in between. Germline V gives CDR1 SGDLS, CDR2 YYNGEE. This CDR3 has 16 amino acids.

This rearrangement joins TRBV20-1 to TRBJ1-2; D is uncertain. V gave up 4 bases and J gave up 5 bases, with 8 bases separating them. Germline V gives CDR1 DFQATT, CDR2 SNEGSKA (reference sequence). The CDR3 has 11 residues. The CDR3 here is CSAIREYGYTF. The CDR3 DNA sequence: TGCAGTGCTATAAGAGAGTATGGCTACACCTTC.

This chain links TRBV19 with TRBJ2-5; TRBD1 might be the D (5 bases). This CDR3 spans 12 amino acids. The V end was cut by 3 bases, the J end by 5 bases, with 7 bases between. Per the germline V gene, CDR1 is LNHDA and CDR2 is SQIVND (reference sequence). CDR3 protein: CASSMGRETQYF. CDR3 in DNA: TGTGCCAGTAGTATGGGGCGGGAGACCCAGTACTTC.